These T cell receptor beta chains were read from a single sample in a study of shared clonotypes between healthy human individuals. The protocol was immunoSEQ multiplex PCR, while the TCRdb copy is restricted to in-frame clones and leaves out a portion. The table records some 980,000 clones, approximately 76% of them present only once. Sequenced sample: memory CD4+ T cells sorted from blood. These receptors came from a man aged 18 to 29 in good health. CDR3s include the opening cysteine and the closing phenylalanine or tryptophan. The D gene is left open where the match is weak. Expanded clones get a size class; other rows say once, few or many, or leave the size out.

TRBJ1-5 TRBV18 13 TRBD1 . CASSLTGGQPQHF TGTGCCAGCTCACTGACAGGGGGCCAGCCCCAGCATTTT
TRBJ2-7 TRBV6-1 15 TRBD2 once CASTFTSGSPHEQYF TGTGCCAGCACCTTCACTAGCGGGAGTCCACACGAGCAGTACTTC
TRBJ2-5 TRBV27 16 . . CASSFKLRGGQETQYF TGTGCCAGCAGTTTCAAGCTCAGGGGGGGACAAGAGACCCAGTACTTC
TRBJ2-2 TRBV5-4 16 . . CASSLDGALWTGELFF TGTGCCAGCAGCTTGGACGGCGCCCTGTGGACCGGGGAGCTGTTTTTT
TRBJ2-1 TRBV29-1 16 TRBD1 . CSVGGYQGATYNEQFF TGCAGCGTTGGGGGTTACCAGGGGGCCACCTACAATGAGCAGTTCTTC
TRBJ2-2 TRBV19 16 TRBD1 . CASSRQGAHQDGELFF TGTGCCAGTAGTAGACAGGGGGCGCATCAAGACGGGGAGCTGTTTTTT
TRBJ1-1 TRBV4-1 11 . many CASSHNTEAFF TGCGCCAGCAGCCACAACACTGAAGCTTTCTTT
TRBJ1-3 TRBV6-1 16 . . CASSEARGVTGNTIYF TGTGCCAGCAGTGAAGCCAGGGGAGTGACTGGAAACACCATATATTTT
TRBJ2-7 TRBV19 13 . . CASSIRQAYEQYF TGTGCCAGTAGTATTCGACAGGCCTACGAGCAGTACTTC
TRBJ1-4 TRBV6-5 13 . . CASSLLGTEKLFF TGTGCCAGCAGTCTTCTTGGGACAGAAAAACTGTTTTTT
TRBJ1-2 TRBV6-5 14 . . CASSSGDVNYGYTF TGTGCCAGCAGTTCAGGGGACGTAAACTATGGCTACACCTTC
TRBJ2-7 TRBV6-6 12 . once CASSPSSYEQYF TGTGCCAGCAGCCCCAGCTCCTACGAGCAGTACTTC
TRBJ2-2 TRBV7-2 14 . . CASSLAGHTGELFF TGTGCCAGCAGCTTAGCGGGGCACACCGGGGAGCTGTTTTTT
TRBJ2-2 TRBV5-1 15 . . CASSTVSRGAGELFF TGCGCCAGCAGCACGGTTTCCCGGGGAGCCGGGGAGCTGTTTTTT
TRBJ2-1 TRBV7-9 17 TRBD2 . CASSPSRGGGSYNEQFF TGTGCCAGCAGCCCGTCACGCGGGGGGGGTTCCTACAATGAGCAGTTCTTC
TRBJ2-7 TRBV7-2 18 TRBD2 . CASSLEGWGLAGSAEQYF TGTGCCAGCAGCTTAGAAGGGTGGGGGCTAGCGGGATCGGCTGAGCAGTACTTC
TRBJ2-7 TRBV28 14 TRBD2 once CASSLTGGPGEQYF TGTGCCAGCAGTTTAACGGGGGGACCGGGCGAGCAGTACTTC
TRBJ1-6 TRBV6-1 14 TRBD1 . CASSGDRGNSPLHF TGTGCCAGCAGTGGGGACAGGGGAAATTCACCCCTCCACTTT
TRBJ2-5 TRBV9 15 . . CASSVSPFGEETQYF TGTGCCAGCAGCGTATCCCCCTTTGGAGAAGAGACCCAGTACTTC
TRBJ1-5 TRBV21-1 15 . . CASSSLRGGDQPQHF TGTGCCAGCAGCTCCCTGAGGGGAGGCGATCAGCCCCAGCATTTT
TRBJ1-3 TRBV7-8 14 . once CASSVGVSGNTIYF TGTGCCAGCAGCGTGGGAGTCTCTGGAAACACCATATATTTT
TRBJ2-3 TRBV30 14 . . CAWSVQGGTDTQYF TGTGCCTGGAGTGTACAGGGAGGCACAGATACGCAGTATTTT
TRBJ1-1 TRBV2 13 TRBD1 . CASSDNRGLEAFF TGTGCCAGCAGTGACAATAGGGGGCTAGAAGCTTTCTTT
TRBJ1-6 TRBV2 15 . . CASMRVPTGNSPLHF TGTGCCAGCATGAGGGTGCCAACTGGTAATTCACCCCTCCACTTT
TRBJ2-2 TRBV30 14 . . CAWSLGLGTGELFF TGTGCCTGGAGTCTTGGACTTGGGACCGGGGAGCTGTTTTTT
TRBJ1-1 TRBV11-1 14 . once CASGNGDSNTEAFF TGTGCCAGCGGGAACGGGGATTCGAACACTGAAGCTTTCTTT
TRBJ2-7 TRBV18 13 . . CASSPFSSYEQYF TGTGCCAGCTCACCCTTTAGCTCCTACGAGCAGTACTTC
TRBJ1-2 TRBV5-1 14 . . CASSLDTANYGYTF TGCGCCAGCAGCTTGGACACAGCTAACTATGGCTACACCTTC
TRBJ2-3 TRBV7-2 14 . . CASNQGGRLDTQYF TGTGCCAGCAACCAAGGCGGACGCCTAGATACGCAGTATTTT
TRBJ2-2 TRBV5-1 13 . . CASSWVERGELFF TGCGCCAGCAGCTGGGTTGAGAGAGGGGAGCTGTTTTTT
TRBJ2-1 TRBV7-7 14 . . CASSLDRGDNEQFF TGTGCTAGCAGCCTCGATCGGGGCGACAATGAGCAGTTCTTC
TRBJ2-1 TRBV2 16 . once CASSDLGGPTYNEQFF TGTGCCAGCAGTGACCTTGGGGGTCCTACCTACAATGAGCAGTTCTTC
TRBJ1-5 TRBV6-6 13 . few CASSYGPTVPQHF TGTGCCAGCAGTTACGGCCCCACCGTGCCCCAGCATTTT
TRBJ1-6 TRBV28 14 TRBD1 . CASTLGQGYSPLHF TGTGCCAGCACCCTGGGACAGGGTTATTCACCCCTCCACTTT
TRBJ1-3 TRBV18 12 TRBD1 . CASSGQGNTIYF TGTGCCAGCTCGGGACAGGGAAACACCATATATTTT
TRBJ2-1 TRBV10-3 15 TRBD1 once CAISAGQGTYNEQFF TGTGCCATCAGTGCAGGACAGGGCACCTACAATGAGCAGTTCTTC
TRBJ2-5 TRBV7-2 14 . . CASSLAHERETQYF TGTGCCAGCAGCTTAGCCCACGAGAGGGAGACCCAGTACTTC
TRBJ2-1 TRBV7-2 16 TRBD2 . CASSLVGSGAYNEQFF TGTGCCAGCAGCTTAGTGGGTAGCGGGGCCTACAATGAGCAGTTCTTC
TRBJ2-5 TRBV11-2 16 TRBD2 . CASSLAASGVQETQYF TGTGCCAGCAGCTTAGCGGCTAGCGGGGTCCAAGAGACCCAGTACTTC
TRBJ2-3 TRBV21-1 14 . . CASSKVGELRDWHF TGTGCCAGCAGCAAAGTCGGGGAATTGAGGGACTGGCATTTT
TRBJ2-7 TRBV11-2 16 TRBD2 . CASSDPGRGASYEQYF TGTGCCAGCAGCGATCCGGGGCGGGGGGCTTCCTACGAGCAGTACTTC
TRBJ2-7 TRBV18 15 TRBD2 . CASSPQGGGDYEQYF TGTGCCAGCTCACCCCAGGGTGGGGGGGACTACGAGCAGTACTTC
TRBJ2-1 TRBV15 17 TRBD1 . CATSRDRGTGRRDEQFF TGTGCCACCAGCAGAGATCGGGGGACAGGGCGCCGGGATGAGCAGTTCTTC
TRBJ2-1 TRBV7-9 15 TRBD2 . CASSLGLAGAGEQFF TGTGCCAGCAGCTTAGGCCTAGCGGGAGCGGGTGAGCAGTTCTTC
TRBJ2-3 TRBV6-5 12 . . CASSQTADTQYF TGTGCCAGCAGCCAAACAGCAGATACGCAGTATTTT
TRBJ1-5 TRBV6-1 15 TRBD1 . CASSSGQGTNQPQHF TGTGCCAGCAGTTCGGGACAGGGAACCAATCAGCCCCAGCATTTT
TRBJ1-5 TRBV6-5 11 . . CASSEGQPQHF TGTGCCAGCAGTGAAGGGCAGCCCCAGCATTTT
TRBJ1-1 TRBV6-5 15 . few CASRIDRYQNTEAFF TGTGCCAGCAGGATAGACAGATACCAGAACACTGAAGCTTTCTTT
TRBJ1-2 TRBV19 14 . . CATSKGRLEYGYTF TGTGCCACCTCGAAGGGGAGACTAGAATATGGCTACACCTTC
TRBJ1-4 TRBV29-1 11 TRBD1 few CSGQGRDKLFF TGCAGCGGACAGGGTAGGGATAAACTGTTTTTT
TRBJ2-1 TRBV18 15 TRBD2 . CASSPPAGGYNEQFF TGTGCCAGCTCACCACCGGCGGGGGGTTACAATGAGCAGTTCTTC
TRBJ2-6 TRBV21-1 18 . . CASSKGGSSPSGANVLTF TGTGCCAGCAGCAAAGGTGGCAGTTCACCCTCTGGGGCCAACGTCCTGACTTTC
TRBJ2-6 TRBV21-1 15 . . CASSLDRDGANVLTF TGTGCCAGCAGTCTTGACAGGGACGGGGCCAACGTCCTGACTTTC
TRBJ2-3 TRBV4-3 16 TRBD2 once CASSLGTSGRADTQYF TGCGCCAGCAGCCTAGGGACTAGCGGGAGGGCAGATACGCAGTATTTT